This passage covers 26 T cell receptor beta chains from one sample sequenced in a study of neoadjuvant nivolumab and ipilimumab in lung cancer. The data were produced by immunoSEQ multiplex PCR, yet TCRdb's version contains in-frame clones alone and is incomplete. The sample yields approximately 19,000 clones, around 86% seen once. Here the sequenced sample was peripheral blood, taken before neoadjuvant nivolumab, alone or with ipilimumab. These receptor sequences come from an adult with non-small cell lung cancer.

The chain has TRBV4-3 and TRBJ1-3; weak D call: TRBD1 (6 bases). Trimming shortened V by 1 base and J by 0 bases, and 7 bases separated the two germline ends. The CDR3 consists of 15 residues. From germline, CDR1 is LGHNA and CDR2 YSLEER. CDR3 bases: TGCGCCAGCAGCCAAGGGACAGTCTCTGGAAACACCATATATTTT. This codes for CASSQGTVSGNTIYF.

The V call is TRBV12-5, the J call TRBJ2-3, with D perhaps being TRBD1 or TRBD2 (5 bases each). Between the trimmed V and J ends, which lost 0 bases and 3 bases, there was a span of 16 bases. Germline loops: CDR1 LGHNT, CDR2 FRNRAP. The CDR3 sequence is 17 residues long. The CDR3 region has the DNA TGTGCTAGTGGTTTGGTACTTCTGGGGGTGGATACAGATACGCAGTATTTT. Its translation is CASGLVLLGVDTDTQYF. Supplemented by reference TRBV12-5 and TRBJ2-3, the full variable domain reads DARVTQTPRHKVTEMGQEVTMRCQPILGHNTVFWYRQTMMQGLELLAYFRNRAPLDDSGMPKDRFSAEMPDATLATLKIQPSEPRDSAVYFCASGLVLLGVDTDTQYFGPGTRLTVL.

This clone was seen once. The chain combines TRBV7-2 with TRBJ2-7, with 10 bases fitting TRBD2. Germline-derived CDR1 and CDR2 are SGHTA and FQGNSA. The CDR3 has 15 residues. V shed 5 bases and J 2 bases; nucleotides not matched to a gene: 6. The CDR3 sequence: CASSRGTSATYEQYF. CDR3 DNA sequence: TGTGCCAGCAGCCGTGGGACTAGCGCAACCTACGAGCAGTACTTC.

The chain carries TRBV23-1 and TRBJ2-5; D tentatively reads TRBD1 or TRBD2 (6 bases each). TRBV23-1 carries the ORF label, with uncertain function. The length of the CDR3 is 16 residues. Between the trimmed V and J ends, which lost 4 bases and 5 bases, there was a span of 20 bases. CDR3 nucleotide sequence: TGCGCCAGCAGTCTATTGCCGGGGGCGGATGGGGAGACCCAGTACTTC. This sequence encodes CASSLLPGADGETQYF.

J is TRBJ2-2 and V is TRBV5-1, with 7 bases that match TRBD2. The V and J ends lost 1 base and 6 bases, in that order; junction bases with no gene match: 6. The CDR3 runs to 15 residues. CDR1 is SGHRS, CDR2 YFSETQ, per germline. The CDR3 loop is CASSLIGGTAGELFF. The CDR3 bases are TGCGCCAGCAGCTTGATCGGGGGGACGGCCGGGGAGCTGTTTTTT.

The rearrangement uses TRBV7-9 and TRBJ2-3; 12 bases match TRBD2. Germline CDR1 is SEHNR and CDR2 is FQNEAQ (reference sequence). V lost 3 bases and J lost 3; bases outside the gene matches: 7. The CDR3 runs 17 residues. The CDR3 region is CASSFGLAGGTTDTQYF. CDR3 bases: TGTGCCAGCAGCTTCGGGCTAGCGGGAGGGACAACAGATACGCAGTATTTT.

CDR3 nucleotide sequence: TGTGCCAGCAGCTTGGCCGTGGGGGGGAGCACAGATACGCAGTATTTT. The encoded protein is CASSLAVGGSTDTQYF. The chain is built from TRBV5-6 and TRBJ2-3; TRBD2 matches at 7 bases. Germline V lookup: CDR1 SGHDT, CDR2 YYEEEE. The CDR3 has 16 amino acids. The V segment lost 0 bases and the J segment 0 bases; nucleotides outside the gene matches: 4. The whole variable domain, filled in from reference TRBV5-6 and TRBJ2-3, reads DAGVTQSPTHLIKTRGQQVTLRCSPKSGHDTVSWYQQALGQGPQFIFQYYEEEERQRGNFPDRFSGHQFPNYSSELNVNALLLGDSALYLCASSLAVGGSTDTQYFGPGTRLTVL.

The rearrangement joins TRBV6-1 to TRBJ1-1; 9 bases match TRBD1. The ends lost 7 bases at V and 7 bases at J; junction bases unmatched: 10. The germline V gene has CDR1 MNHNS and CDR2 SASEGT. CDR3 size: 14 residues. CDR3 nucleotide sequence: TGTGCCAGCATTAATCCGGGACAGGGATTTGAAGCTTTCTTT. It specifies CASINPGQGFEAFF.

The chain recombines TRBV30 with TRBJ1-2; TRBD1 agrees at 11 bases. Germline values: CDR1 GTSNPN, CDR2 SVGIG (reference sequence). J was trimmed by 2 bases and V by 2 bases; bases with no gene match: 7. CDR3 size: 16 residues. The CDR3 sequence is CAWSRARTGGNYGYTF. The CDR3 DNA is TGTGCCTGGAGTAGGGCCAGGACAGGGGGCAACTATGGCTACACCTTC.

The gene calls are TRBV7-2 and TRBJ2-5; tentative D call: TRBD2 (5 bases). This CDR3 has 11 residues. Germline CDR1 is SGHTA and CDR2 is FQGNSA. Between the trimmed V and J ends, which lost 5 bases and 7 bases, there was a span of 8 bases. DNA of the CDR3: TGTGCCAGCAGCGGACTCGGGACCCAGTACTTC. Encoded protein: CASSGLGTQYF.

The J gene is TRBJ2-3, the V gene TRBV27; unclear D gene. CDR1 MNHEY and CDR2 SMNVEV come from the germline V gene (reference sequence). The V and J ends lost 2 bases and 3 bases respectively, with 12 bases between them. The CDR3 spans 15 residues. The chain's CDR3 is CASSLAPRATDTQYF. DNA for the CDR3: TGTGCCAGCAGTTTAGCCCCTCGGGCGACAGATACGCAGTATTTT.

CDR3 in amino acids: CASSFWTVTNTEAFF. The CDR3 DNA sequence: TGTGCCAGCAGCTTCTGGACAGTCACGAACACTGAAGCTTTCTTT. The chain carries TRBV7-9 and TRBJ1-1, with TRBD1 as a possible D gene (6 bases). V lost 3 bases to trimming and J lost 1 base, with 12 bases between them. Germline CDR1 and CDR2: SEHNR and FQNEAQ (reference sequence). The CDR3 runs to 15 residues.

This chain connects TRBV7-2 to TRBJ2-5; maybe TRBD1 (7 bases). Germline lookup yields CDR1 SGHTA and CDR2 FQGNSA. The CDR3 has 16 amino acids. Trimming pared 5 bases from V and 5 bases from J, leaving 21 bases between. Here the CDR3 reads CASSPNPSGGRETQYF. The DNA of the CDR3 is TGTGCCAGCAGCCCGAACCCGTCAGGGGGGAGGGAGACCCAGTACTTC.

This chain connects TRBV4-2 to TRBJ2-7; 7 positions match TRBD2. In germline, CDR1 is LGHNA, CDR2 YNFKEQ. With V trimmed by 1 base and J by 3 bases, 6 bases remained unmatched. The CDR3 spans 15 residues. The CDR3 DNA follows: TGTGCCAGCAGCCAAGGATCGAGCGGGAACTACGAGCAGTACTTC. Its protein product is CASSQGSSGNYEQYF.

The V gene is TRBV5-4, the J gene TRBJ1-2; 10 bases agree with TRBD1. Germline loops: CDR1 SGHNT, CDR2 YYREEE (reference sequence). This CDR3 is 16 amino acids long. The trim removed 2 bases at V and 4 bases at J, leaving 8 bases unmatched. The CDR3 is CASSFAPGQGFYGYTF. In DNA, the CDR3 is TGTGCCAGCAGCTTCGCCCCGGGACAGGGGTTCTATGGCTACACCTTC.

The genes are TRBV28 and TRBJ1-1; 7 bases are a match to TRBD1. CDR1 is MDHEN, CDR2 SYDVKM, per germline. The junction had 14 bases not matched to a gene; V was cut back by 6 bases and J by 10 bases. CDR3 length: 14 residues. CDR3 nucleotides: TGTGCCAGCAGACGTGACAGAGGGGGCAAGACAGCTTTCTTT. Translating gives CASRRDRGGKTAFF.

This rearrangement joins TRBV2 to TRBJ2-5, with D possibly TRBD1 on 5 matching bases. V shed 6 bases and J shed 3 bases, with 14 bases lying between them. This CDR3 region has 14 residues. The germline V gene encodes CDR1 SNHLY and CDR2 FYNNEI. The DNA for the CDR3 is TGTGCCAGCAGGTCTGACAGAGTTAAAGAGACCCAGTACTTC. Translation: CASRSDRVKETQYF.

V and J are TRBV7-2 and TRBJ1-2; 11 bases line up with TRBD1. Trimming at V came to 4 bases and at J to 5 bases, leaving 3 bases not matched to a gene. In germline, CDR1 is SGHTA, CDR2 FQGNSA. The CDR3 contains 14 residues. The CDR3 is CASSSGQGAYGYTF. In nucleotides, the CDR3 is TGTGCCAGCAGCTCCGGACAGGGGGCTTATGGCTACACCTTC.

The V call is TRBV7-9, the J call TRBJ2-2; perhaps TRBD2 as D (6 bases). Germline V lookup: CDR1 SEHNR, CDR2 FQNEAQ (reference sequence). V was pared by 8 bases and J by 2 bases, with 12 bases between. The CDR3 is 14 amino acids. The CDR3 spells CASWFSGNTGELFF. DNA of the CDR3: TGTGCCAGCTGGTTTAGCGGAAACACCGGGGAGCTGTTTTTT.

The rearrangement joins TRBV10-2 to TRBJ1-2; no definite D call. The CDR3 has 14 amino acids. The V gene lost 5 bases and the J gene lost 3 bases, with 13 bases spanning the gap. Looked up from germline, CDR1 is WSHSY and CDR2 is SAAADI. In nucleotides, the CDR3 is TGCGCCAGCAGTCAGGCGAGCTACGACTATGGCTACACCTTC. Amino acid sequence: CASSQASYDYGYTF.

The V and J genes are TRBV5-1 and TRBJ1-1; possibly TRBD1 for D (5 bases). Per germline, CDR1 SGHRS and CDR2 YFSETQ. The CDR3 is 14 amino acids. Between the trimmed V and J ends, which lost 1 base and 6 bases, there was a span of 13 bases. This chain's CDR3 is CASSLLPGEPEAFF. Written as DNA, the CDR3 is TGCGCCAGCAGCTTGCTCCCGGGGGAGCCTGAAGCTTTCTTT.

The rearrangement links TRBV29-1 to TRBJ2-5; TRBD1 matches at 9 bases. V dropped 7 bases and J dropped 4; count of bases not matched to a gene: 16. Germline CDR1 SQVTM, CDR2 ANQGSEA. The CDR3 is made up of 16 amino acids. The CDR3 region is CSARRTGQGFGETQYF. As DNA, the CDR3 is TGCAGCGCCCGAAGGACGGGACAGGGTTTTGGAGAGACCCAGTACTTC.

The rearrangement uses TRBV27 and TRBJ2-7; TRBD1 matches 8 bases. CDR3 size: 16 residues. Germline CDR1 is MNHEY and CDR2 is SMNVEV (reference sequence). The V segment lost 3 bases and the J segment 0 bases; nucleotides outside the gene matches: 7. CDR3 nucleotides: TGTGCCAGCAGTTTCGTGGGACAGGCCCACTCCTACGAGCAGTACTTC. This codes for CASSFVGQAHSYEQYF.

The rearrangement links TRBV6-5 to TRBJ1-2; a weak D match, TRBD1 (5 bases). This CDR3 comprises 13 residues. Germline V gives CDR1 MNHEY, CDR2 SVGAGI. Between the trimmed V and J ends, which lost 6 bases and 4 bases, there was a span of 12 bases. The CDR3 sequence is CASSQVGAYGYTF. The CDR3 DNA reads TGTGCCAGCAGCCAGGTCGGGGCCTATGGCTACACCTTC.

Worth noting for this clone: The junction departs from germline at one end; a sequencing error may be responsible. The chain links TRBV5-4 to TRBJ1-5; TRBD1 is a possible D gene (5 bases). Germline V CDR1 and CDR2: SGHNT, YYREEE (reference sequence). This CDR3 region has 13 residues. The CDR3 protein is CASSLDNYQPQHF. The CDR3 DNA sequence: TGTGCCAGCAGTTTGGACAATTATCAGCCCCAGCATTTT.

This clone occurred once. J is TRBJ2-7 and V is TRBV9, with TRBD2 identical over 8 bases. The CDR3 has 15 amino acids. The V gene end was trimmed by 0 bases and the J gene end by 3 bases; junction bases not matched to a gene: 5. Per germline, CDR1 SGDLS and CDR2 YYNGEE. The CDR3 sequence is CASSVDGRDLYEQYF. The DNA for the CDR3 is TGTGCCAGCAGCGTAGACGGGAGGGATCTCTACGAGCAGTACTTC.